Listed below are T cell receptor beta chains from one sample, sequenced in a study of T cells in Graves' hyperthyroidism and ophthalmopathy. TCRdb re-analysed the multiplex PCR reads in MiXCR, keeping a single row per CDR3 protein. The sample records some 560,000 distinct CDR3 sequences, approximately 15% being singletons. Sequencing was done on a sample of blood. These receptors came from a woman in her twenties or thirties with Graves' hyperthyroidism. Each CDR3 is given with its conserved first and last residue. The D gene is left open where the match is weak. Clone size is not always given. Where it is, it says once, few, many or a class for expanded clones.

few | TRBJ2-3 | TRBV13 | . | CASSLGRRGYKTSTDTQYF | TGTGCCAGCAGCTTAGGCCGCAGGGGATATAAGACTAGCACAGATACGCAGTATTTT
many | TRBJ1-1 | TRBV7-8 | . | CASSFSVGSTEAFF | TGTGCCAGCAGCTTTAGTGTGGGGAGCACTGAAGCTTTCTTT
many | TRBJ1-5 | TRBV20-1 | . | CSVRPPLNQPQHF | TGCAGTGTTAGGCCCCCCCTCAATCAGCCCCAGCATTTT
. | TRBJ2-3 | TRBV20-1 | TRBD2 | CSARAWEGSDTQYF | TGCAGTGCTAGAGCGTGGGAGGGGTCAGATACGCAGTATTTT
few | TRBJ1-2 | TRBV28 | . | CASGLMGRQGYTF | TGTGCCAGCGGACTAATGGGACGCCAGGGCTACACCTTC
many | TRBJ2-1 | TRBV6-2/TRBV6-3 | . | CASSPRYGEQFF | TGTGCCAGCAGTCCCCGCTACGGTGAGCAGTTCTTC
. | TRBJ2-7 | TRBV11-1 | . | CASSLYRTDPYEQYF | TGTGCCAGCAGCTTATATCGGACAGACCCTTACGAGCAGTACTTC
. | TRBJ1-3 | TRBV28 | . | CASGRATGNTIYF | TGTGCCAGCGGTCGGGCAACTGGAAACACCATATATTTT
many | TRBJ1-4 | TRBV20-1 | . | CSVQGRNEKLFF | TGCAGTGTGCAGGGCCGGAATGAAAAACTGTTTTTT
few | TRBJ2-3 | TRBV2 | TRBD1 | CASTWNRGPTDTQYF | TGTGCCAGCACCTGGAACAGGGGACCCACAGATACGCAGTATTTT
many | TRBJ1-1 | TRBV2 | . | CASSELGNGRIEAFF | TGTGCCAGCAGTGAATTGGGAAACGGCCGTATTGAAGCTTTCTTT
. | TRBJ2-1 | TRBV19 | . | CASSITSGYAGKPYNEQFF | TGTGCCAGTAGTATAACCTCGGGCTACGCGGGAAAACCCTACAATGAGCAGTTCTTC
many | TRBJ1-1 | TRBV11-2 | . | CASRTNQGNTEAFF | TGTGCCAGCAGAACGAATCAGGGGAACACTGAAGCTTTCTTT
many | TRBJ1-1 | TRBV7-9 | TRBD1 | CASSNRQGTVTEAFF | TGTGCCAGCAGCAACCGACAGGGGACGGTCACTGAAGCTTTCTTT
many | TRBJ2-2 | TRBV7-7 | TRBD2 | CASSPSPSGRTNTGELFF | TGTGCTAGCAGCCCTAGTCCTAGCGGGAGGACGAACACCGGGGAGCTGTTTTTT
few | TRBJ2-5 | TRBV20-1 | . | CSAGHLASQETQYF | TGCAGTGCTGGCCACCTAGCGTCCCAAGAGACCCAGTACTTC
many | TRBJ2-7 | TRBV11-1 | TRBD2 | CASSSSAGDSGRTYEQYF | TGTGCCAGCAGCTCCTCGGCGGGCGATAGCGGGAGGACCTACGAGCAGTACTTC
many | TRBJ2-7 | TRBV20-1 | . | CSARHPGLAGYEQYF | TGCAGTGCCAGACACCCAGGGTTAGCAGGCTACGAGCAGTACTTC
many | TRBJ2-1 | TRBV5-1 | TRBD1 | CASSSYSDRDYNEQFF | TGCGCCAGCAGCTCCTATTCAGACAGGGACTACAATGAGCAGTTCTTC
few | TRBJ1-1 | TRBV19 | . | CASSSRTDFIMNTEAFF | TGTGCCAGTAGTTCCCGGACGGACTTCATAATGAACACTGAAGCTTTCTTT
. | TRBJ1-1 | TRBV18 | TRBD1 | CASSPTSGQGGTEAFF | TGTGCCAGCTCACCGACCTCGGGACAGGGAGGCACTGAAGCTTTCTTT
. | TRBJ1-1 | TRBV6-2/TRBV6-3 | . | CASSPLVVNTEAFF | TGTGCCAGCAGTCCCTTGGTAGTGAACACTGAAGCTTTCTTT
many | TRBJ2-3 | TRBV20-1 | . | CSARRTGGSTDTQYF | TGCAGTGCTAGACGGACAGGAGGGAGCACAGATACGCAGTATTTT
. | TRBJ2-1 | TRBV19 | TRBD1 | CASSPTGQSYNEQFF | TGTGCCAGTAGCCCGACAGGGCAATCCTACAATGAGCAGTTCTTC
many | TRBJ2-1 | TRBV27 | . | CASSLGGRVNEQFF | TGTGCCAGCAGTTTAGGCGGCAGGGTCAATGAGCAGTTCTTC
many | TRBJ1-1 | TRBV18 | . | CASSPNPTGTLNTEAFF | TGTGCCAGCTCACCAAACCCCACCGGGACATTGAACACTGAAGCTTTCTTT
few | TRBJ1-5 | TRBV6-1 | . | CASQRGSNQPQHF | TGTGCCAGCCAAAGGGGTAGCAATCAGCCCCAGCATTTT
many | TRBJ2-7 | TRBV6-1 | . | CASSEPRTATYEQYF | TGTGCCAGCAGTGAACCCAGGACAGCTACCTACGAGCAGTACTTC
many | TRBJ2-7 | TRBV7-2 | TRBD2 | CASSQPLAGPYEQYF | TGTGCCAGCAGCCAACCACTAGCGGGCCCCTACGAGCAGTACTTC
many | TRBJ2-1 | TRBV7-3 | . | CASSLMLGYEQFF | TGTGCCAGCAGCTTAATGCTTGGCTATGAGCAGTTCTTC
few | TRBJ2-2 | TRBV30 | TRBD2 | CASTSGTLTGELFF | TGTGCCTCGACTAGCGGAACCCTAACCGGGGAGCTGTTTTTT
many | TRBJ1-5 | TRBV12-3/TRBV12-4 | . | CASSLRFSNQPQHF | TGTGCCAGCAGTTTACGATTTAGCAATCAGCCCCAGCATTTT
. | TRBJ1-4 | TRBV18 | . | CASLPGYDNEKLFF | TGTGCCAGCTTACCAGGGTATGATAATGAAAAACTGTTTTTT
many | TRBJ1-2 | TRBV28 | TRBD1 | CASSIQGQGGYGYTF | TGTGCCAGCAGTATACAGGGACAGGGAGGCTATGGCTACACCTTC
. | TRBJ2-7 | TRBV6-2/TRBV6-3 | . | CASGSDSQRSYEQYF | TGTGCCAGCGGATCGGACAGCCAACGTTCCTACGAGCAGTACTTC
many | TRBJ2-3 | TRBV28 | TRBD2 | CASIPGGVDTQYF | TGTGCCAGCATCCCCGGGGGGGTGGATACGCAGTATTTT
many | TRBJ2-2 | TRBV11-2 | . | CASSLEVRWLADTGELFF | TGTGCCAGCAGCTTAGAGGTTCGTTGGCTAGCAGACACCGGGGAGCTGTTTTTT
. | TRBJ1-5 | TRBV5-6 | TRBD1 | CASSLWDRQNQPQHF | TGTGCCAGCAGCTTGTGGGACAGGCAAAATCAGCCCCAGCATTTT
many | TRBJ1-4 | TRBV12-3/TRBV12-4 | TRBD1 | CASSGTGRLANEKLFF | TGTGCCAGCAGTGGGACAGGGAGATTGGCTAATGAAAAACTGTTTTTT
few | TRBJ2-1 | TRBV4-2 | TRBD2 | CASSQEGLAVYNEQFF | TGTGCCAGCAGCCAAGAAGGACTAGCGGTCTACAATGAGCAGTTCTTC
few | TRBJ1-1 | TRBV30 | . | CAWTPTGLQAFF | TGTGCCTGGACACCAACAGGTCTACAAGCTTTCTTT
many | TRBJ2-1 | TRBV12-3/TRBV12-4 | TRBD2 | CASSLRGTSGYNEQFF | TGTGCCAGCAGTTTACGCGGGACTAGCGGATACAATGAGCAGTTCTTC
many | TRBJ1-5 | TRBV3-1 | . | CASSQVYSKSNQPQHF | TGTGCCAGCAGCCAAGTTTACAGTAAAAGCAATCAGCCCCAGCATTTT
many | TRBJ2-3 | TRBV28 | . | CASSRSDSTDTQYF | TGTGCCAGCAGTCGGTCCGACAGCACAGATACGCAGTATTTT
many | TRBJ1-2 | TRBV30 | TRBD1 | CAWSTRPGTGGGYTF | TGTGCCTGGAGTACTCGTCCCGGGACAGGGGGCGGCTACACCTTC
many | TRBJ2-7 | TRBV20-1 | . | CSARDEGQAYEQYF | TGCAGTGCTAGAGATGAAGGCCAAGCCTACGAGCAGTACTTC
many | TRBJ1-5 | TRBV11-2 | . | CASSGHQPQHF | TGTGCCAGCAGCGGGCATCAGCCCCAGCATTTT
many | TRBJ2-7 | TRBV20-1 | TRBD1 | CSAGGQGAPKQYF | TGCAGTGCTGGGGGACAGGGGGCGCCCAAGCAGTACTTC
few | TRBJ2-7 | TRBV20-1 | TRBD2 | CSARKGGTSSYEQYF | TGCAGTGCTAGGAAGGGTGGGACTAGCAGTTACGAGCAGTACTTC
many | TRBJ2-5 | TRBV27 | . | CASSFGGNPETQYF | TGTGCCAGCAGTTTCGGCGGGAATCCTGAGACCCAGTACTTC
many | TRBJ2-3 | TRBV5-1 | . | CASSLVQAGDTQYF | TGCGCCAGCAGCTTGGTACAGGCGGGTGATACGCAGTATTTT
few | TRBJ2-7 | TRBV27 | . | CASGQRGGYEQYF | TGTGCCAGTGGACAGCGGGGTGGCTACGAGCAGTACTTC